This TCR beta chain was sequenced in a study of T cell clonotyping in hematopoietic cell transplantation. Per the germline V gene, CDR1 is SNHLY and CDR2 is FYNNEI. The CDR3 runs to 13 residues. V was clipped by 9 bases and J by 1 base, with 12 bases between them. Clones were read by immunoSEQ multiplex PCR, and TCRdb kept only the in-frame ones, dropping some. The sample holds about 9,600 clones, roughly 79% seen once. General observations from the study: Few recipient clonotypes overlapped donors; over 95% were de novo at given depth. CD4 and CD8 repertoire contributions could not be separated without sorting. After transplant, recipient diversity fell while pathologically expanded clonotypes grew through day 180.

Samples: about 28 days before transplant, then days 30, 100 and 180 after. A remark on this clone: No antigen is known for it.

The rearrangement links TRBV2 to TRBJ2-5; a weak D match, TRBD2 (6 bases). The source was PBMCs, collected 30 days after allogeneic stem cell transplant. The receptor was isolated from a female patient between 40 and 55 years old who had an allogeneic stem cell transplant from a related donor, so T cells may come from the graft donor. Some clones in this sample may be carry-over from other donors' samples. CDR3 sequence (DNA): TGTGCCAGAGAAACGGGAGTCCAAGAGACCCAGTACTTC. It is translated as CARETGVQETQYF.